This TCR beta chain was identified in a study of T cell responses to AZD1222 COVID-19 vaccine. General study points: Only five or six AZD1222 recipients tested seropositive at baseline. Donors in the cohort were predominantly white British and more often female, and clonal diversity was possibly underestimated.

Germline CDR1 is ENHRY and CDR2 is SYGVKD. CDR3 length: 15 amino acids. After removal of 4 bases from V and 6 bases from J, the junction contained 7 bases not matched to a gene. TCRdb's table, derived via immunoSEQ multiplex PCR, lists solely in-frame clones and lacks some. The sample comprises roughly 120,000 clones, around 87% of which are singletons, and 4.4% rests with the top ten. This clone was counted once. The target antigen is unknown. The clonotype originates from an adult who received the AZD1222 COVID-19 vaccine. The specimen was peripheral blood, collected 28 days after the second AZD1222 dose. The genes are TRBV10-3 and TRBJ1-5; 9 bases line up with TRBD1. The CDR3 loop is CAISANRGQGQPQHF. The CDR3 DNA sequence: TGTGCCATCAGTGCGAACAGGGGGCAGGGTCAGCCCCAGCATTTT.